These 3 T cell receptor beta chains originate from one sample sequenced in a study of cytomegalovirus exposure and HLA in healthy donors. PCR involved 60 Vbeta and 13 Jbeta primers. Data came from immunoSEQ multiplex PCR; TCRdb stores just in-frame clones and leaves some out. In the table there are about 160,000 clones, approximately 78% of which are singletons. Sequenced: PBMCs. The receptors derive from a girl aged 2-10 years in good health and CMV-seropositive.

The chain recombines TRBV4-1 with TRBJ1-1; possible D gene TRBD1, 5 bases. Trimming pared 6 bases from V and 0 bases from J, leaving 14 bases between. The CDR3 has 15 amino acids. Germline V gene lookup returns CDR1 MGHRA and CDR2 YSYEKL. Here the CDR3 DNA reads TGCGCCAGCAGAATCTTTGGGGGGATGAACACTGAAGCTTTCTTT. Translating it yields CASRIFGGMNTEAFF.

This chain joins TRBV4-1 and TRBJ1-5, with D uncertain. Trimming left V 4 bases short and J 2 bases short, with 15 bases between. The CDR3 spans 16 residues. Germline CDR1 is MGHRA and CDR2 is YSYEKL. CDR3 nucleotide sequence: TGCGCCAGCAGCCCTACCGACTCGGGAGGCAATCAGCCCCAGCATTTT. Amino acid sequence: CASSPTDSGGNQPQHF.

V gene TRBV30 combines with J gene TRBJ2-4; TRBD2 matches at 11 bases. The CDR3 is 14 residues long. V shed 7 bases, J shed 6 bases, and the junction held 8 bases outside the gene matches. Germline assignment: CDR1 GTSNPN and CDR2 SVGIG (reference sequence). CDR3 protein: CAYHSGRAVNIQYF. The CDR3 bases are TGTGCCTACCATAGCGGGAGGGCGGTAAACATTCAGTACTTC.